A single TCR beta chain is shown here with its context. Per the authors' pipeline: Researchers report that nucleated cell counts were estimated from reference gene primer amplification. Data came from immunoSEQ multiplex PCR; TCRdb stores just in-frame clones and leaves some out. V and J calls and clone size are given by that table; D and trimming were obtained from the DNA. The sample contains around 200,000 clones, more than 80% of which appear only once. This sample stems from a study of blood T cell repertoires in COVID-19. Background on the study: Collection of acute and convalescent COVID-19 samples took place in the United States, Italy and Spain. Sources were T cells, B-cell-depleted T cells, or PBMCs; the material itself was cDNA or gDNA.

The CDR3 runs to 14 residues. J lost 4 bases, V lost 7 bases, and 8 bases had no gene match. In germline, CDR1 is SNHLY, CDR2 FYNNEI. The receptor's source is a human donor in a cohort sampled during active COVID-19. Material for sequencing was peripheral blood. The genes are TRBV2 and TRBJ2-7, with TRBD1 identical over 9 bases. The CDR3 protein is CASTPTGGRYEQYF. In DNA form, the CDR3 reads TGTGCCAGCACCCCGACAGGGGGACGGTACGAGCAGTACTTC. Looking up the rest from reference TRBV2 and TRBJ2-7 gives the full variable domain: EPEVTQTPSHQVTQMGQEVILRCVPISNHLYFYWYRQILGQKVEFLVSFYNNEISEKSEIFDDQFSVERPDGSNFTLKIRSTKLEDSAMYFCASTPTGGRYEQYFGPGTRLTVT.